This entry lists 20 T cell receptor beta chains sequenced from one sample in a study of cytomegalovirus exposure and HLA in healthy donors. A multiplex PCR was run with 60 Vbeta primers and 13 Jbeta primers. Measured with immunoSEQ multiplex PCR; TCRdb has only the in-frame clones, and not every one. The sample consists of approximately 190,000 clones, approximately 80% of them appearing once. The sequenced sample consisted of PBMCs. Receptors originate from a young woman in good health and CMV-seronegative.

This clone was seen once. The rearrangement uses TRBV19 and TRBJ2-1; D gene ambiguous. Germline CDR1 and CDR2: LNHDA and SQIVND (reference sequence). The CDR3 sequence is 15 residues long. V lost 4 bases and J 5 bases, leaving 15 bases between the germline ends. CDR3: CASSTLDDVNNEQFF. For the CDR3, the DNA is TGTGCCAGTAGTACCCTAGACGACGTAAACAATGAGCAGTTCTTC.

This clone was recorded a few times. The CDR3 reads CASSLDRGVYGYTF. CDR3 DNA: TGTGCCAGCAGCTTAGACAGGGGGGTCTATGGCTACACCTTC. The rearrangement uses TRBV11-3 and TRBJ1-2; TRBD1 matches at 7 bases. The CDR3 is 14 residues long. Germline values: CDR1 SGHNT, CDR2 YENEEA. Losses at the gene ends were 0 bases for V and 4 bases for J; bases not matched to a gene: 2.

The chain recombines TRBV28 with TRBJ2-1; 8 positions match TRBD2. V lost 3 bases to trimming and J lost 9 bases; unmatched junction nucleotides: 4. The CDR3 runs 13 residues. Looked up from germline, CDR1 is MDHEN and CDR2 is SYDVKM. The CDR3 region has the DNA TGTGCCAGCAGTTTGCGGACTAGCTCTGAGCAGTTCTTC. It translates to CASSLRTSSEQFF.

This clone was counted a few times. The chain uses TRBV5-6 and TRBJ2-1; tentatively, D is TRBD2 (5 bases). This CDR3 is built from 11 residues. V was pared by 3 bases and J by 12 bases, with 10 bases between. Looked up from germline, CDR1 is SGHDT and CDR2 is YYEEEE. In DNA, the CDR3 is TGTGCCAGCAGCTCGGGGTTGTTGCAGTTCTTC. This gives the protein CASSSGLLQFF.

The chain has TRBV6-5 and TRBJ2-7; 11 bases align to TRBD2. J was trimmed by 4 bases and V by 6 bases; bases with no gene match: 8. The CDR3 runs to 15 residues. From germline, CDR1 is MNHEY and CDR2 SVGAGI. CDR3 bases: TGTGCCAGCAGCGAGGCCCCTAGCGGGAGGTACGAGCAGTACGTC. Translated, it gives CASSEAPSGRYEQYV.

The rearrangement joins TRBV2 to TRBJ2-4; TRBD2 might be the D (6 bases). Trimming shortened V by 4 bases and J by 13 bases, and 14 bases separated the two germline ends. The CDR3 has 12 residues. The germline V gene encodes CDR1 SNHLY and CDR2 FYNNEI. The CDR3 DNA sequence: TGTGCCAGCAGTGGCGGGGCAACCTCGCAGTACTTC. It specifies CASSGGATSQYF.

The chain uses TRBV7-9 and TRBJ1-3; possible D gene TRBD1, 6 bases. Germline V CDR1 and CDR2: SEHNR, FQNEAQ (reference sequence). The CDR3 runs 18 residues. Trimming pared 0 bases from V and 1 base from J, leaving 16 bases between. CDR3 sequence (DNA): TGTGCCAGCAGCTTAGCGACGGACAGCGAGGCTTCTGGAAACACCATATATTTT. Protein: CASSLATDSEASGNTIYF.

In its sample, this clone was seen a few times. V is TRBV2 and J is TRBJ2-1; weak D call: TRBD2 (6 bases). The CDR3 extends over 15 amino acids. The V gene's germline CDR1 is SNHLY and CDR2 FYNNEI. V lost 8 bases, J lost 0 bases, and 14 bases lay in between. This CDR3 is CASLGRGSSYNEQFF. DNA for the CDR3: TGTGCCAGCCTAGGTCGGGGGAGCTCCTACAATGAGCAGTTCTTC.

The CDR3 loop reads CAWSVGQGYGYTF. In nucleotides, the CDR3 is TGTGCCTGGAGTGTAGGGCAGGGGTATGGCTACACCTTC. The genes are TRBV30 and TRBJ1-2; a possible D gene is TRBD1 (6 bases). Germline CDR1 GTSNPN, CDR2 SVGIG (reference sequence). CDR3 length equals 13 residues. With 0 bases removed from V and 5 bases from J, the gap between germline ends came to 10 bases.

The rearrangement uses TRBV6-5 and TRBJ2-7; 7 positions agree with TRBD2. The length of the CDR3 is 13 residues. The V gene end was trimmed by 7 bases and the J gene end by 3 bases; junction bases not matched to a gene: 6. Germline V gene lookup returns CDR1 MNHEY and CDR2 SVGAGI. The CDR3 coding sequence is TGTGCCAGCACAGGACTAGACGGCTACGAGCAGTACTTC. The encoded protein is CASTGLDGYEQYF.

The chain has TRBV4-2 and TRBJ2-3; possibly TRBD2 for D (6 bases). V shed 4 bases and J shed 2 bases, with 10 bases lying between them. Germline V gene sequence: CDR1 LGHNA, CDR2 YNFKEQ. This CDR3 region has 14 residues. This CDR3 reads CASSPGLFTDTQYF. DNA for the CDR3: TGTGCCAGCAGCCCGGGACTCTTCACAGATACGCAGTATTTT.

The chain employs TRBV6-5 and TRBJ1-1; D unresolved. The germline V gene encodes CDR1 MNHEY and CDR2 SVGAGI. CDR3 length equals 14 residues. With 10 bases removed from V and 1 base from J, the gap between germline ends came to 16 bases. CDR3 DNA sequence: TGTGCCATTCGCGGGGTCGGTGGGAACACTGAAGCTTTCTTT. It is translated as CAIRGVGGNTEAFF.

The chain couples TRBV6-5 to TRBJ1-2; D ambiguous. Trimming shortened V by 6 bases and J by 1 base, and 15 bases separated the two germline ends. This CDR3 has 15 residues. Per germline, CDR1 MNHEY and CDR2 SVGAGI. CDR3 coding DNA: TGTGCCAGCAGACCCGGTACAGACATTAACTATGGCTACACCTTC. Its translation: CASRPGTDINYGYTF.

This rearrangement joins TRBV27 to TRBJ2-3; 13 bases are shared with TRBD2. The CDR3 extends over 18 amino acids. CDR1 MNHEY and CDR2 SMNVEV come from the germline V gene (reference sequence). The trim removed 5 bases at V and 0 bases at J, leaving 8 bases unmatched. CDR3 bases: TGTGCCAGCAGTCCAGGGACTAGCGGGATCTCTAGCACAGATACGCAGTATTTT. Its protein product is CASSPGTSGISSTDTQYF.

V gene TRBV2 combines with J gene TRBJ2-2, with 10 bases aligning to TRBD2. V was clipped by 6 bases and J by 3 bases; unmatched bases: 4. The germline V gene has CDR1 SNHLY and CDR2 FYNNEI. The CDR3 has 15 residues. The CDR3: CASRWTSGYTGELFF. CDR3 nucleotide sequence: TGTGCCAGCAGGTGGACTAGCGGTTACACCGGGGAGCTGTTTTTT.

The chain is built from TRBV6-6 and TRBJ1-2; 8 bases map to TRBD1. The CDR3 has 13 residues. After removal of 5 bases from V and 8 bases from J, the junction contained 7 bases not matched to a gene. Per germline, CDR1 MNHNY and CDR2 SVGAGI (reference sequence). The DNA of the CDR3 is TGTGCCAGCAGTGACAGGGGAGTCGGGGGCTACACCTTC. This translates into CASSDRGVGGYTF.

This clone was seen once. This sequence joins TRBV28 and TRBJ1-2; TRBD1 matches at 12 bases. The CDR3 length is 13 residues. The V segment lost 5 bases and the J segment 7 bases; nucleotides outside the gene matches: 2. The germline gives CDR1 MDHEN, CDR2 SYDVKM. The CDR3 DNA reads as TGTGCCAGCAGTACGGGACAGGGGGCTGGCTACACCTTC. It codes for CASSTGQGAGYTF.

This clone was seen more than once but under ten times. This chain joins TRBV7-2 and TRBJ1-1; the D gene is possibly TRBD1 (5 bases). CDR1 is SGHTA and CDR2 is FQGNSA in the germline V gene. Trimming removed 6 bases at V and 6 bases at J, with 20 bases between. There are 15 residues in the CDR3. The CDR3 DNA reads as TGTGCCAGCAGTGTGGAGGGGACGGCGGTTCCTGAAGCTTTCTTT. Amino acids: CASSVEGTAVPEAFF. The full variable domain, completed using reference TRBV7-2 and TRBJ1-1, is GAGVSQSPSNKVTEKGKDVELRCDPISGHTALYWYRQSLGQGLEFLIYFQGNSAPDKSGLPSDRFSAERTGGSVSTLTIQRTQQEDSAVYLCASSVEGTAVPEAFFGQGTRLTVV.

The J gene is TRBJ2-7, the V gene TRBV6-6, with 7 bases that match TRBD2. The CDR3 spans 15 residues. Germline trimming cut 4 bases from V and 4 bases from J; bases unmatched to any gene: 10. Germline assignment: CDR1 MNHNY and CDR2 SVGAGI (reference sequence). CDR3 in amino acids: CASSSPGPSGYEQYF. The CDR3 DNA is TGTGCCAGCAGTTCCCCCGGTCCTAGCGGTTACGAGCAGTACTTC.

The rearrangement uses TRBV4-3 and TRBJ1-1; 7 nucleotides line up with TRBD1. The CDR3 spans 14 residues. Germline lookup yields CDR1 LGHNA and CDR2 YSLEER. V shed 1 base and J 10 bases; nucleotides not matched to a gene: 9. The CDR3 here is CASSQVQETGRAFF. CDR3 nucleotide sequence: TGCGCCAGCAGCCAAGTGCAGGAGACAGGGAGAGCTTTCTTT.